The rows below give T cell receptor beta chains drawn from one sample of a study of CD8 T cells in Susac syndrome. TCRdb used MiXCR to reprocess the immunoSEQ multiplex PCR reads, holding one entry per CDR3 protein. This sample has about 190,000 distinct CDR3 sequences, with 90% to 96% found just once. Sequencing input: CD4+ T cells from PBMCs. The receptors stem from a human donor with Susac syndrome. CDR3s include the opening cysteine and the closing phenylalanine or tryptophan. The D gene is left open where the match is weak. Clone size is not always given. Where it is, it says once, few, many or a class for expanded clones.

J: TRBJ1-1
V: TRBV7-8
size: .
D: .
DNA: TGTGCCAGCAGCTTACTTGATTTGAACACTGAAGCTTTCTTT
CDR3: CASSLLDLNTEAFF

J: TRBJ2-1
V: TRBV7-2
size: .
D: .
DNA: TGTGCCAGCAGCTTAGTAGCGACAAGCTCCTACAATGAGCAGTTCTTC
CDR3: CASSLVATSSYNEQFF

J: TRBJ1-2
V: TRBV5-6
size: .
D: TRBD1
DNA: TGTGCCAGCGGCGGGACAGGAGCCTTCTATGGCTACACCTTC
CDR3: CASGGTGAFYGYTF

J: TRBJ1-5
V: TRBV7-9
size: .
D: TRBD1
DNA: TGTGCCAGCAGCTCACCGGGACAGGGGGCGATTGGCAATCAGCCCCAGCATTTT
CDR3: CASSSPGQGAIGNQPQHF

J: TRBJ2-5
V: TRBV24-1
size: once
D: .
DNA: TGTGCCACCAGTGTGACCGCTGATGGAACCCAGTACTTC
CDR3: CATSVTADGTQYF

J: TRBJ2-3
V: TRBV3-1
size: .
D: .
DNA: TGTGCCAGCAGCGGTGGGGGCACAGATACGCAGTATTTT
CDR3: CASSGGGTDTQYF

J: TRBJ1-1
V: TRBV6-4
size: .
D: .
DNA: TGTGCCAGCAGTTCCCACATGAACACTGAAGCTTTCTTT
CDR3: CASSSHMNTEAFF

J: TRBJ1-1
V: TRBV2
size: .
D: .
DNA: TGTGCCAGCAGTGAGAGACAGGTCACTGAAGCTTTCTTT
CDR3: CASSERQVTEAFF

J: TRBJ2-5
V: TRBV11-2
size: few
D: .
DNA: TGTGCCAGCAGCTTAAATGCTGAGACCCAGTACTTC
CDR3: CASSLNAETQYF

J: TRBJ2-2
V: TRBV4-1
size: .
D: .
DNA: TGCGCCAGCAGCCAAGGAGTGGGGGAGCTGTTTTTT
CDR3: CASSQGVGELFF

J: TRBJ2-1
V: TRBV30
size: .
D: TRBD2
DNA: TGTGCCTGGAGTGTCTCGCTAGCGGGGGGGACCTGGCAGTTCTTC
CDR3: CAWSVSLAGGTWQFF

J: TRBJ1-1
V: TRBV10-3
size: .
D: .
DNA: TGTGCCACGCTAACCGGGACACTGTTTTGGCCCTCCGAGGTATACACTGAAGCTTTCTTT
CDR3: CATLTGTLFWPSEVYTEAFF

J: TRBJ1-5
V: TRBV28
size: .
D: .
DNA: TGTGCCAGCAGTTTGGGCGGTTTTCGGCCCCAGCATTTT
CDR3: CASSLGGFRPQHF

J: TRBJ2-1
V: TRBV20-1
size: .
D: .
DNA: TGCAGTGCTAGTAGGGCTAGCGTTGTCACCCCCGCCGAGCAGTTCTTC
CDR3: CSASRASVVTPAEQFF

J: TRBJ1-5
V: TRBV3-1
size: .
D: .
DNA: TGTGCCAGCAGCCAATCTGACAGAGACAATCAGCCCCAGCATTTT
CDR3: CASSQSDRDNQPQHF

J: TRBJ1-3
V: TRBV12-3/TRBV12-4
size: .
D: TRBD1
DNA: TGTGCCAGCAGCCGGCCCCCGGGACAGGGGGCGGGAAACACCATATATTTT
CDR3: CASSRPPGQGAGNTIYF

J: TRBJ2-3
V: TRBV7-2
size: .
D: TRBD2
DNA: TGTGCCAGCAGCTTAGTCTACGCGGGGGGGTTGGAAGATACGCAGTATTTT
CDR3: CASSLVYAGGLEDTQYF

J: TRBJ2-3
V: TRBV21-1
size: .
D: .
DNA: TGTGCCAGCAGCAAAGTACTGGGACAGGGCACAGATACGCAGTATTTT
CDR3: CASSKVLGQGTDTQYF

J: TRBJ1-1
V: TRBV6-2/TRBV6-3
size: .
D: TRBD1
DNA: TGTGCCAGCAGTCCAACAGACAGGGGGTGGAACACTGAAGCTTTCTTT
CDR3: CASSPTDRGWNTEAFF

J: TRBJ2-5
V: TRBV5-1
size: .
D: .
DNA: TGCGCCAGCAGCTTGGGGGGCCCTCCCCAAGAGACCCAGTACTTC
CDR3: CASSLGGPPQETQYF

J: TRBJ2-5
V: TRBV4-2
size: .
D: .
DNA: TGTGCCAGCAGCCCATCAGATTTTTTGAGGACCTTCGGAGGGGAGACCCAGTACTTC
CDR3: CASSPSDFLRTFGGETQYF

J: TRBJ1-6
V: TRBV30
size: .
D: .
DNA: TGTGCCTGGAGTGGGGGGGGACCGAATTCACCCCTCCACTTT
CDR3: CAWSGGGPNSPLHF

J: TRBJ2-7
V: TRBV10-3
size: .
D: .
DNA: TGTGCCATCAGTGAGTTGCAAAACTCCTACGAGCAGTACTTC
CDR3: CAISELQNSYEQYF

J: TRBJ2-5
V: TRBV3-1
size: .
D: .
DNA: TGTGCCAGCAGCCAAGATGCCGGGGCAGGGGAAGAGACCCAGTACTTC
CDR3: CASSQDAGAGEETQYF

J: TRBJ1-5
V: TRBV12-3/TRBV12-4
size: .
D: .
DNA: TGTGCCACCTCTGGGGGTCATCAGCCCCAGCATTTT
CDR3: CATSGGHQPQHF

J: TRBJ1-6
V: TRBV20-1
size: .
D: .
DNA: TGCAGTGCTAGTTCCCTTCCCAGCTCCTATAATTCACCCCTCCACTTT
CDR3: CSASSLPSSYNSPLHF

J: TRBJ1-2
V: TRBV14
size: .
D: .
DNA: TGTGCCAGCAGCTATGGAGGGGGATCCCTATATGGCTACACCTTC
CDR3: CASSYGGGSLYGYTF

J: TRBJ2-5
V: TRBV29-1
size: .
D: .
DNA: TGCAGCGTTGAGGACGAGGGTTTCCAAGAGACCCAGTACTTC
CDR3: CSVEDEGFQETQYF

J: TRBJ2-3
V: TRBV6-5
size: .
D: .
DNA: TGTGCCAGCAGTTACGGCGGGGCGGTCACAGATACGCAGTATTTT
CDR3: CASSYGGAVTDTQYF

J: TRBJ2-1
V: TRBV4-2
size: once
D: .
DNA: TGTGCCAGCAGCCAAGCCCGCCAGATCAATGAGCAGTTCTTC
CDR3: CASSQARQINEQFF

J: TRBJ2-7
V: TRBV19
size: .
D: .
DNA: TGTGCCAGTAGTATAGCGGCAGAAACCTACGAGCAGTACTTC
CDR3: CASSIAAETYEQYF

J: TRBJ1-1
V: TRBV2
size: .
D: .
DNA: TGTGCCAGCATTTTCCCTTCGGCAGGGGCTGTGGAAGCTTTCTTT
CDR3: CASIFPSAGAVEAFF

J: TRBJ1-2
V: TRBV20-1
size: .
D: .
DNA: TGCAGTGCTAGTGCCGGGGCTAACTATGGCTACACCTTC
CDR3: CSASAGANYGYTF

J: TRBJ2-5
V: TRBV6-5
size: .
D: TRBD2
DNA: TGTGCCAGCAGTTTTTCCGGACTAGCGGGCCGGAGGGAGACCCAGTACTTC
CDR3: CASSFSGLAGRRETQYF

J: TRBJ2-7
V: TRBV24-1
size: .
D: .
DNA: TGTGCCACCAGTGATTTATACAGTCTTTCCTCCTACGAGCAGTACTTC
CDR3: CATSDLYSLSSYEQYF

J: TRBJ1-2
V: TRBV3-1
size: .
D: .
DNA: TGTGCCAGCAGCCGACGACAGGATCATGGCTACACCTTC
CDR3: CASSRRQDHGYTF

J: TRBJ2-4
V: TRBV20-1
size: .
D: .
DNA: TGCAGCGCATCAGGGGCAGACGGGGCCAAAAACATTCAGTACTTC
CDR3: CSASGADGAKNIQYF

J: TRBJ1-2
V: TRBV18
size: .
D: .
DNA: TGTGCCAGCTCACCTGATTCCGGGGTCGGTATGCGGCCCTTC
CDR3: CASSPDSGVGMRPF

J: TRBJ1-2
V: TRBV28
size: .
D: TRBD1
DNA: TGTGCCAGCCTGTGGACCGGGACAGGGGGAAAGGGCTACACCTTC
CDR3: CASLWTGTGGKGYTF

J: TRBJ2-3
V: TRBV7-9
size: .
D: .
DNA: TGTGCCAGCAGCTTAGACATTAGCACAGATACGCAGTATTTT
CDR3: CASSLDISTDTQYF

J: TRBJ2-1
V: TRBV15
size: .
D: TRBD2
DNA: TGTGCCACCAGCAGTGGACGGGGGGGCCCTACCGAGCAGTTCTTC
CDR3: CATSSGRGGPTEQFF

J: TRBJ1-2
V: TRBV30
size: .
D: .
DNA: TGTGCCTGGAGCGGGACCGACTCTCCCCACTGGGGCTACACCTTC
CDR3: CAWSGTDSPHWGYTF

J: TRBJ2-1
V: TRBV20-1
size: few
D: TRBD2
DNA: TGCAGTGCTAGACTAGCGGGGTACAATGAGCAGTTCTTC
CDR3: CSARLAGYNEQFF

J: TRBJ1-1
V: TRBV27
size: .
D: TRBD1
DNA: TGTGCCAGCAGTTCTCAGGACAGGGCGGCTTTCTTT
CDR3: CASSSQDRAAFF

J: TRBJ1-1
V: TRBV29-1
size: .
D: .
DNA: TGCAGCGTGGTTAGGGGCGCGGGTCAGACTGAAGCTTTCTTT
CDR3: CSVVRGAGQTEAFF

J: TRBJ1-1
V: TRBV6-5
size: .
D: .
DNA: TGTGCCAGCAGACCCCCCGGCCAGGGGCGAGCTTTCTTT
CDR3: CASRPPGQGRAFF

J: TRBJ2-5
V: TRBV12-5
size: .
D: .
DNA: TGTGCTAGTGGTTTGGGCGGGGCCCGCCAAGAGACCCAGTACTTC
CDR3: CASGLGGARQETQYF

J: TRBJ1-2
V: TRBV6-5
size: .
D: .
DNA: TGTGCCAGCAGTTTCGACAGATCGGGCTATGGCTACACCTTC
CDR3: CASSFDRSGYGYTF

J: TRBJ1-5
V: TRBV5-6
size: .
D: .
DNA: TGTGCCAGCAGCTTGGGACAGGTCCTCAATCAGCCCCAGCATTTT
CDR3: CASSLGQVLNQPQHF

J: TRBJ2-2
V: TRBV7-9
size: .
D: .
DNA: TGTGCCAGCAGCCTCCATGGGGAGCTGTTTTTT
CDR3: CASSLHGELFF

J: TRBJ2-5
V: TRBV29-1
size: .
D: TRBD1
DNA: TGCAGCGCAGAAAACAGGGGGCGCCGGGAGACCCAGTACTTC
CDR3: CSAENRGRRETQYF

J: TRBJ2-4
V: TRBV5-4
size: .
D: TRBD1
DNA: TGTGCCAGCAGCGACAGGGGGCTGTGGAACATTCAGTACTTC
CDR3: CASSDRGLWNIQYF